This is a list of T cell receptor beta chains from one sample in a study of shared clonotypes between healthy human individuals. The method was immunoSEQ multiplex PCR; TCRdb's version includes in-frame clones alone and lacks a portion of them. There are millions of clones in the sample; 85% to 95% occur only once, and roughly 0.13% lies in the top ten. The sequenced sample consisted of naive CD4+ T cells sorted from blood. Every receptor here comes from a young man in good health. CDR3s include the opening cysteine and the closing phenylalanine or tryptophan. The D gene is left open where the match is weak. Clone size is stated in some rows and not others, as once, few, many or a class when expanded.

TRBV9	14	-	TRBJ2-7	-	TGTGCCAGCAGCCCGACGTTAGGGGGTTACGAGCAGTACTTC	CASSPTLGGYEQYF
TRBV25-1	17	TRBD2	TRBJ2-2	-	TGTGCCAGCAGTGGTACTAGCGGGCTCGCGAACACCGGGGAGCTGTTTTTT	CASSGTSGLANTGELFF
TRBV6-1	12	-	TRBJ1-1	-	TGTGCCAGCAGTGAAGTGTGGTCTGAAGCTTTCTTT	CASSEVWSEAFF
TRBV9	14	-	TRBJ1-4	-	TGTGCCAGCAGCGTAGACGGGGGAAATGAAAAACTGTTTTTT	CASSVDGGNEKLFF
TRBV10-2	15	-	TRBJ1-6	-	TGCGCCAGCATTCCAGGGGAAAGCTATAATTCACCCCTCCACTTT	CASIPGESYNSPLHF
TRBV10-3	12	TRBD1	TRBJ2-7	-	TGTGCCATCAGCGACAGGGCCTACGAGCAGTACTTC	CAISDRAYEQYF
TRBV10-3	16	-	TRBJ2-2	-	TGTGCCATCAGTTCCCCAACTCCATCGGGGACCGGGGAGCTGTTTTTT	CAISSPTPSGTGELFF
TRBV5-1	15	-	TRBJ1-5	-	TGCGCCAGCAGCGAGTTCGGGAGTGATGCTCAGCCCCAGCATTTT	CASSEFGSDAQPQHF
TRBV30	12	-	TRBJ1-1	-	TGTGCCTGGAGCACAGGGTTGGCTGAAGCTTTCTTT	CAWSTGLAEAFF
TRBV18	15	TRBD1	TRBJ2-1	few	TGTGCCAGCTCACCAGGGACAGGGTCCTACAATGAGCAGTTCTTC	CASSPGTGSYNEQFF
TRBV10-3	13	-	TRBJ2-5	-	TGTGCCATATCGGACGGATTCCAAGAGACCCAGTACTTC	CAISDGFQETQYF
TRBV2	13	-	TRBJ2-5	-	TGTGCCAGCATTCCGGGACGTACGGAGACCCAGTACTTC	CASIPGRTETQYF
TRBV5-4	14	-	TRBJ1-1	-	TGTGCCAGCAGCTTGGAGGAGGGGGTCACTGAAGCTTTCTTT	CASSLEEGVTEAFF
TRBV4-1	18	TRBD1	TRBJ1-4	-	TGCGCCAGCAGCCAAGTCATAGGACAGGGAAAGGCTAATGAAAAACTGTTTTTT	CASSQVIGQGKANEKLFF
TRBV6-5	13	-	TRBJ2-6	-	TGTGCCACCACTTTCTCTGAGGCCAACGTCCTGACTTTC	CATTFSEANVLTF
TRBV5-4	16	-	TRBJ2-1	-	TGTGCCAGCAGCCGGGGGCTCTCTATTACCTACAATGAGCAGTTCTTC	CASSRGLSITYNEQFF
TRBV14	15	-	TRBJ2-7	-	TGTGCCAGCAGCCCTGCGTGGGCAGGCACGGGCGAGCAGTACTTC	CASSPAWAGTGEQYF